A single sample gave rise to the 20 T cell receptor beta chains below, sequenced in a study of regulatory T cells in long-lasting Graves disease. Time point: persistent/refractory GD, antithyroid drugs over 5 years with positive TRAb. After RNA was extracted from PBMCs, the TCR library was made from it. CDR3-region Arm-PCR and iRepertoire HTBI primers produced the TCR beta libraries. TCRdb re-called the multiplex PCR reads through MiXCR, storing one row per CDR3 protein. In the table there are 500,000 to 800,000 distinct CDR3 sequences, 30% of which are singletons. The sequencing here drew on peripheral blood mononuclear cells (PBMCs), taken when the disease was refractory, from a patient treated with antithyroid drugs. Receptors originate from a female donor with Graves disease.

This chain connects TRBV6-2 or TRBV6-3 to TRBJ1-5; 8 bases are shared with TRBD1. This CDR3 is built from 21 residues. With 5 bases clipped from V and 0 bases from J, the junction kept 21 bases outside the gene matches. Germline CDR1 and CDR2: MNHEY and SVGEGT. The CDR3 region has the DNA TGTGCCAGCAGTGAAGAAGTCGGTTTGGCAGGGGGCGATTATAGCAATCAGCCCCAGCATTTT. Translating gives CASSEEVGLAGGDYSNQPQHF.

This clonotype was seen only a few times. The chain has TRBV3-1 and TRBJ2-7, with D possibly being TRBD1 (5 bases). Trimming cost V 1 base and J 6 bases, with 13 bases left between them. Germline V gives CDR1 LGHDT, CDR2 YNNKEL (reference sequence). The CDR3 has 14 residues. The CDR3 loop reads CASSQGARALEQYF. CDR3 nucleotide sequence: TGTGCCAGCAGCCAAGGCGCCAGGGCGCTCGAGCAGTACTTC.

In this sample, this clonotype turned up a few times. The chain links TRBV20-1 to TRBJ2-2; 10 positions agree with TRBD2. V lost 5 bases, J lost 7 bases, and 10 bases stayed unmatched. The CDR3 loop spans 15 amino acids. The germline CDR1 and CDR2 sequences are DFQATT and SNEGSKA (reference sequence). CDR3 protein: CSAARLAGANGELFF. DNA for the CDR3: TGCAGTGCTGCCCGCCTAGCGGGAGCGAACGGGGAGCTGTTTTTT.

V is TRBV6-2 or TRBV6-3 and J is TRBJ2-1; D is unclear. This CDR3 has 19 amino acids. Trimming took off 0 bases at V and 6 bases at J, with 24 bases between the two ends. The germline CDR1 and CDR2 sequences are MNHEY and SVGEGT. The CDR3 reads CASSYSFGRVANAGNEQFF. The CDR3 DNA sequence: TGTGCCAGCAGTTACTCGTTTGGTAGGGTAGCTAACGCCGGCAATGAGCAGTTCTTC.

The rearrangement links TRBV12-3 or TRBV12-4 to TRBJ1-1; no reliable D call. The CDR3 length is 13 residues. V shed 6 bases and J shed 7 bases, with 15 bases lying between them. The chain's CDR3 is CASRPLGLNEAFF. In DNA, the CDR3 is TGTGCCAGCAGACCACTAGGACTAAATGAAGCTTTCTTT.

This clonotype was recorded a few times. The rearrangement links TRBV20-1 to TRBJ2-7; D gene unclear. V was shortened by 0 bases and J by 4 bases, with 13 bases between the two germline ends. Germline V gene data show CDR1 as DFQATT and CDR2 as SNEGSKA (reference sequence). This CDR3 spans 14 amino acids. The CDR3 nucleotides read TGCAGTGCTAGAGAACTACCTGCTGGATACGAGCAGTACTTC. Its translation is CSARELPAGYEQYF.

The sample holds many counts of this clonotype. The V call is TRBV20-1, the J call TRBJ1-2, with 7 bases aligning to TRBD1. The CDR3 contains 14 residues. The junction had 13 bases not matched to a gene; V was cut back by 6 bases and J by 6 bases. Germline V gives CDR1 DFQATT, CDR2 SNEGSKA (reference sequence). The chain's CDR3 is CSAQDQTGRNGYTF. As DNA, the CDR3 is TGCAGTGCCCAAGATCAGACAGGGAGGAATGGCTACACCTTC.

This sequence joins TRBV6-2 or TRBV6-3 and TRBJ1-2, with D maybe TRBD1 (5 bases). The V gene's germline CDR1 is MNHEY and CDR2 SVGEGT. The CDR3 is 12 amino acids. V was clipped by 4 bases and J by 8 bases, with 11 bases between them. CDR3 loop: CASSWGVGGYTF. CDR3 nucleotide sequence: TGTGCCAGCAGTTGGGGGGTTGGAGGCTACACCTTC.

This clonotype turned up a few times. CDR3 amino acids: CASSEKNRLYGYTF. DNA for the CDR3: TGTGCCAGCAGTGAAAAAAACAGGCTCTATGGCTACACCTTC. The chain uses TRBV6-1 and TRBJ1-2, with D possibly matching TRBD1 (5 bases). The CDR3 runs to 14 residues. Germline V gene data show CDR1 as MNHNS and CDR2 as SASEGT. Trimming removed 2 bases at V and 4 bases at J, with 11 bases between.

This clonotype was counted at least ten times. The chain is built from TRBV2 and TRBJ1-1; 7 nucleotides agree with TRBD1. The length of the CDR3 is 13 residues. Germline V gene lookup returns CDR1 SNHLY and CDR2 FYNNEI. Trimming took 7 bases from V and 2 from J; bases not matched to a gene: 4. The CDR3 loop is CASTRDSNTEAFF. The DNA of the CDR3 is TGTGCCAGCACTCGGGACAGTAACACTGAAGCTTTCTTT.

In DNA form, the CDR3 reads TGTGCCAGCAGCTTAACTCCAGGGGGCCGTTCAACTAATGAAAAACTGTTTTTT. Translation gives CASSLTPGGRSTNEKLFF. The V gene is TRBV7-9, the J gene TRBJ1-4; TRBD1 matches 8 bases. Germline CDR1 and CDR2: SEHNR and FQNEAQ (reference sequence). The junction had 8 bases not matched to a gene; V was cut back by 2 bases and J by 0 bases. The length of the CDR3 is 18 residues.

This chain joins TRBV24-1 and TRBJ1-2; 12 bases match TRBD1. The junction had 8 bases not matched to a gene; V was cut back by 3 bases and J by 4 bases. The CDR3 covers 17 residues. Germline CDR1 KGHDR, CDR2 SFDVKD. The CDR3 region has the DNA TGTGCCACCAGTGATGAATCCGGGACAGGGGGCTTCTATGGCTACACCTTC. It translates to CATSDESGTGGFYGYTF.

The chain carries TRBV3-1 and TRBJ2-7, with TRBD2 identical over 10 bases. Trimming removed 0 bases from V and 3 bases from J; junction bases left unmatched: 2. Looked up from germline, CDR1 is LGHDT and CDR2 is YNNKEL (reference sequence). The CDR3 runs 15 residues. The CDR3 loop reads CASSQDGLADYEQYF. Written as DNA, the CDR3 is TGTGCCAGCAGCCAAGATGGACTAGCGGACTACGAGCAGTACTTC.

V usage is TRBV7-9 and J usage is TRBJ1-1, with D tentatively TRBD1 (6 bases). The CDR3 totals 12 residues. The ends were cut back, 5 bases at V and 6 bases at J, with 10 bases in the middle. Germline CDR1 reads SEHNR; CDR2 reads FQNEAQ (reference sequence). The CDR3 region is CASSLQGPEAFF. The CDR3 coding sequence is TGTGCCAGCAGCCTCCAGGGGCCTGAAGCTTTCTTT.

The gene calls are TRBV9 and TRBJ1-1, with TRBD1 as a possible D gene (6 bases). Germline V gene lookup returns CDR1 SGDLS and CDR2 YYNGEE. The CDR3 has 14 amino acids. V lost 3 bases to trimming and J lost 4 bases, with 13 bases between them. DNA for the CDR3: TGTGCCAGCAGCGGGGGGGGGGCGGCCACTGAAGCTTTCTTT. As protein: CASSGGGAATEAFF. Full variable domain (outside the CDR3, taken from reference TRBV9 and TRBJ1-1): DSGVTQTPKHLITATGQRVTLRCSPRSGDLSVYWYQQSLDQGLQFLIQYYNGEERAKGNILERFSAQQFPDLHSELNLSSLELGDSALYFCASSGGGAATEAFFGQGTRLTVV.

The V gene is TRBV27, the J gene TRBJ2-2; TRBD1 matches 7 bases. V lost 0 bases, J lost 5 bases, and 9 bases stayed unmatched. This CDR3 is 17 amino acids long. The V gene's germline CDR1 is MNHEY and CDR2 SMNVEV (reference sequence). CDR3 DNA: TGTGCCAGCAGTTTATCAGGGGGCGGTTTAATTACCGGGGAGCTGTTTTTT. It encodes CASSLSGGGLITGELFF.

This chain connects TRBV29-1 to TRBJ1-1, with unresolved D. V was trimmed by 3 bases and J by 2 bases, leaving 10 bases between them. This CDR3 is 13 amino acids long. Germline CDR1 is SQVTM and CDR2 is ANQGSEA. The CDR3 DNA sequence: TGCAGCGTTGAGAAGCAACACAACACTGAAGCTTTCTTT. Translation gives CSVEKQHNTEAFF.

As DNA, the CDR3 is TGTGCCAGCAGCGTAGACAGAGTTAATGAAAAACTGTTTTTT. Its protein is CASSVDRVNEKLFF. The chain has TRBV9 and TRBJ1-4; D gene unclear. The V gene's germline CDR1 is SGDLS and CDR2 YYNGEE. This CDR3 has 14 residues. Trimming took off 0 bases at V and 4 bases at J, with 7 bases between the two ends.

The chain has TRBV30 and TRBJ2-2; D may correspond to TRBD1 or TRBD2 (5 bases each). Deletions cut 0 bases from V and 0 bases from J, with 14 bases between. This CDR3 spans 17 amino acids. Per the germline V gene, CDR1 is GTSNPN and CDR2 is SVGIG (reference sequence). The DNA of the CDR3 is TGTGCCTGGAGTGTACGAGGGGCGACTGCGAACACCGGGGAGCTGTTTTTT. It encodes CAWSVRGATANTGELFF.

There are many counts of this clonotype. The chain couples TRBV12-3 or TRBV12-4 to TRBJ2-5; 13 bases map to TRBD2. Losses at the gene ends were 6 bases for V and 5 bases for J; bases not matched to a gene: 0. This CDR3 has 13 residues. CDR3 residues: CASRLAGGETQYF. The CDR3 DNA is TGTGCCAGCAGACTAGCGGGAGGGGAGACCCAGTACTTC.